A selection of T cell receptor beta chains follows, all from one sample in a study of T cells in localized non-small cell lung cancer. TCRdb's copy holds only in-frame clones and misses some; the assay was immunoSEQ multiplex PCR. The table records about 48,000 clones, roughly 80% of them present only once. Material: peripheral blood, obtained before any cancer treatment. The source is a man aged 35 to 69 with stage I squamous cell lung carcinoma. Both conserved end residues are part of each CDR3. A D gene is named only where the DNA matches it firmly. Not every row has a clone size; where given, it reads once, few, many or a size class.

TRBV7-9	TRBJ2-2	TRBD2	NA	TGTGCCAGCAGCTTTACTAGCGGGGCGACCGGGGAGCTGTTTTTT	CASSFTSGATGELFF
TRBV6-1	TRBJ2-7	NA	NA	TGTGCCAGCAGTGAAAGGGTCGGAGAATACGAGCAGTACTTC	CASSERVGEYEQYF
TRBV29-1	TRBJ1-5	TRBD1	once	TGCAGCGTTCGGGACAGCGGTAGCAATCAGCCCCAGCATTTT	CSVRDSGSNQPQHF
TRBV7-3	TRBJ1-1	TRBD1	NA	TGTGCCAGCAGCTCCGGACAGGGCCGAGCTTTCTTT	CASSSGQGRAFF
TRBV29-1	TRBJ1-5	NA	NA	TGCAGCGTTGGTGGCCAGGGTGGTCAGCCCCAGCATTTT	CSVGGQGGQPQHF
TRBV5-6	TRBJ2-7	TRBD1	many	TGTGCCAGCAGCTTTGGGACAGGCCTCTACGAGCAGTACTTC	CASSFGTGLYEQYF
TRBV25-1	TRBJ1-6	NA	NA	TGTGCCAGCAGCCAGGGGATCGCACCCCTCCACTTT	CASSQGIAPLHF
TRBV28	TRBJ1-1	NA	NA	TGTGCCAGCAGTGCCCTATCCCGGGACACTGAAGCTTTCTTT	CASSALSRDTEAFF
TRBV19	TRBJ1-2	NA	once	TGTGCCAGCCGCCCTATTGGGGACTATGGCTACACCTTC	CASRPIGDYGYTF
TRBV9	TRBJ2-3	TRBD2	few	TGTGCCAGCAGCCCTCGACTAGCGGGACCCACAGATACGCAGTATTTT	CASSPRLAGPTDTQYF
TRBV6-1	TRBJ2-7	NA	NA	TGTGCCAGCAGTGAAAGTAGGAGGAATTACGAGCAGTACTTC	CASSESRRNYEQYF
TRBV4-1	TRBJ1-2	TRBD1	once	TGCGCCAGCAGCGAGTCGGGACAGTTTAACTATGGCTACACCTTC	CASSESGQFNYGYTF
TRBV28	TRBJ1-5	NA	few	TGTGCCAGCAGATTGGGATCCCCGCGGGGAAATCAGCCCCAGCATTTT	CASRLGSPRGNQPQHF
TRBV2	TRBJ1-1	TRBD1	medium-sized	TGTGCCAGCAGTTGGACAGGAGGGGGGAACACTGAAGCTTTCTTT	CASSWTGGGNTEAFF
TRBV15	TRBJ2-1	NA	few	TGTGCCACCAGCACGACACACCGGATGAATGAGCAGTTCTTC	CATSTTHRMNEQFF
TRBV18	TRBJ2-1	TRBD2	NA	TGTGCCAGCTCACCACCAGGGAGGGATGAGCAGTTCTTC	CASSPPGRDEQFF
TRBV9	TRBJ2-2	NA	NA	TGTGCCAGCAGCTCGATTACCGGGGAGCTGTTTTTT	CASSSITGELFF
TRBV11-2	TRBJ2-1	TRBD2	NA	TGTGCCAGCAGCTTAGCTGGCGGGGGGAATTACAATGAGCAGTTCTTC	CASSLAGGGNYNEQFF
TRBV2	TRBJ2-2	NA	few	TGTGCCAGCAGTGAGAGGACAGTCAACGGGGAGCTGTTTTTT	CASSERTVNGELFF
TRBV28	TRBJ1-2	TRBD1	NA	TGTGCCAGCAGTTCCCCCGGGACAGGGGACGGGGGCTACACCTTC	CASSSPGTGDGGYTF
TRBV7-9	TRBJ1-2	TRBD1	NA	TGTGCCAGCAGCTCATCAGGGGGTAACTATGGCTACACCTTC	CASSSSGGNYGYTF
TRBV29-1	TRBJ1-2	NA	NA	TGCAGCGTTGATTCTGCACTTACCCTAAGTGGCTACACCTTC	CSVDSALTLSGYTF
TRBV9	TRBJ1-1	NA	NA	TGTGCCAGCAGCGTAGAAGGCAGCCCAAGCGCTTTCTTT	CASSVEGSPSAFF
TRBV4-2	TRBJ2-2	NA	NA	TGTGCCAGCAGCACAAAGCCGGGGAACACCGGGGAGCTGTTTTTT	CASSTKPGNTGELFF
TRBV5-1	TRBJ1-6	NA	NA	TGCGCCAGCAGCGGGGCAACGGACGGAAATTCACCCCTCCACTTT	CASSGATDGNSPLHF
TRBV9	TRBJ2-1	NA	few	TGTGCCAGCAGCGTATCGCCATTGGGTGTACTAGAGCAGTTCTTC	CASSVSPLGVLEQFF
TRBV7-3	TRBJ2-3	NA	NA	TGTGCCAGCAGCTTAATGACAGCGAGCACGCAGTATTTT	CASSLMTASTQYF
TRBV29-1	TRBJ1-1	NA	few	TGCAGCGTAGAGCGGGAGAACACTGAAGCTTTCTTT	CSVERENTEAFF
TRBV7-6	TRBJ2-1	NA	NA	TGTGCCAGCAGCTTAGAGGGTGGGTCCGCGCAGTTCTTC	CASSLEGGSAQFF
TRBV5-4	TRBJ1-5	TRBD1	NA	TGTGCCAGCAGCTCAGGTGGGACAGGGGACGCCGCGGAGCCCCAGCATTTT	CASSSGGTGDAAEPQHF
TRBV9	TRBJ2-3	NA	NA	TGTGCCAGCAGCGTCGGGACCATTAACACAGGCACGCAGTATTTT	CASSVGTINTGTQYF
TRBV28	TRBJ1-1	NA	NA	TGTGCCAGCACCGCCCCTGGGAACACTGAAGCTTTCTTT	CASTAPGNTEAFF
TRBV6-1	TRBJ2-1	NA	NA	TGTGCCAGCAGTGAAAGCGGCCTGGGGGAGCAGTTCTTC	CASSESGLGEQFF
TRBV5-7	TRBJ2-7	NA	NA	TGTGCCAGCAGCTTGAACCCGACAGCCCAGCGGGAGCAGTACTTC	CASSLNPTAQREQYF
TRBV30	TRBJ1-1	NA	NA	TGTGCCCGCGACCCCGGATTGGGCACTGAAGCTTTCTTT	CARDPGLGTEAFF
TRBV7-3	TRBJ1-2	TRBD1	NA	TGTGCCAGCAGCACCGGACAGGGCAATGAGGCCTACACCTTC	CASSTGQGNEAYTF
TRBV7-8	TRBJ1-1	NA	NA	TGTGCCAGCAGCTCGGACAAAACCCAGGCTGAAGCTTTCTTT	CASSSDKTQAEAFF
TRBV6-5	TRBJ1-2	TRBD1	few	TGTGCCAGCAGCCGGGACAGGGGCTATGGCTACACCTTC	CASSRDRGYGYTF
TRBV4-2	TRBJ2-2	NA	NA	TGTGCCAGCAGCCAAGTCGGAGGGGTCATAACCGGGGAGCTGTTTTTT	CASSQVGGVITGELFF
TRBV6-1	TRBJ1-5	NA	NA	TGTGCCAGCATGGGGGCGTCTCGTCAGCCCCAGCATTTT	CASMGASRQPQHF
TRBV7-2	TRBJ1-2	NA	NA	TGTGCCAGCAGCTCCGGATTGGGGGCCCCCTTTGGAGGCTACACCTTC	CASSSGLGAPFGGYTF
TRBV15	TRBJ2-5	NA	NA	TGTGCCACCAGCAGAGATCGAGGGGACCCAGAGACCCAGTACTTC	CATSRDRGDPETQYF
TRBV28	TRBJ2-1	NA	NA	TGTGCCAGCAGTTTACGGCCCGACATCGAGTTCTTC	CASSLRPDIEFF
TRBV19	TRBJ2-7	NA	once	TGTGCCAGTAGTCCAGGGGGAGGGTACGAGCAGTACTTC	CASSPGGGYEQYF
TRBV5-1	TRBJ1-1	NA	few	TGCGCCAGCAGCTTGGAGATGAACACTGAAGCTTTCTTT	CASSLEMNTEAFF
TRBV2	TRBJ2-5	NA	NA	TGTGCCTGGAGGGAGACCCAGTACTTC	CAWRETQYF
TRBV2	TRBJ1-4	NA	NA	TGTGCCAGCAGTGTGCGGGATGGGATTAATGAAAAACTGTTTTTT	CASSVRDGINEKLFF
TRBV7-2	TRBJ1-5	NA	few	TGTGCCAGCAGCTTCGGGGAAGATCAGCCCCAGCATTTT	CASSFGEDQPQHF
TRBV5-5	TRBJ1-1	TRBD1	medium-sized	TGCGCCAGCAGCCAAGAACAGGGGTTTGTGAACACTGAAGCTTTCTTT	CASSQEQGFVNTEAFF
TRBV4-2	TRBJ1-2	TRBD1	few	TGTGCCAGCAGCGACAGGGGTCGTGGCTACACCTTC	CASSDRGRGYTF